Listed here is a single T cell receptor (beta chain). Its target is unknown. The data are from a study of T cell repertoires in cytomegalovirus infection. Study background: Public signatures in TCR beta pointed to CMV infection and matching HLA type.

Germline values: CDR1 SQVTM, CDR2 ANQGSEA. V was pared by 3 bases and J by 2 bases, with 11 bases between. The CDR3 covers 13 residues. TCRdb independently ran MiXCR on the reads; one entry per CDR3 protein. The table has approximately 180,000 distinct CDR3 sequences, about 18% seen once. The study's findings and limits: In two of eight donors, the top clonotype was HLA-C-restricted CMV-specific. Identification of carriers of CMV plus the relevant HLA was performed using cumulative public TCR beta family frequency.

The chain is built from TRBV29-1 and TRBJ2-7; the D gene could be TRBD1 or TRBD2 (5 bases each). This TCR was sampled from a human donor in good health (CMV status not recorded). Some clones in this sample may be carry-over from other donors' samples. The sequenced sample was CD8+ T cells from PBMCs. CDR3 DNA: TGCAGCGTTGAGGAGGACACCCCCTACGAGCAGTACTTC. Translating it yields CSVEEDTPYEQYF.